The next 20 T cell receptor beta chains were all read from a single sample in a study of blood T cell repertoires in COVID-19. Sequencing used immunoSEQ multiplex PCR; TCRdb keeps in-frame clones, though not all of them. The sample includes approximately 170,000 clones, roughly 85% of them seen just once. The sample was PBMCs or T cells enriched from blood (not recorded which). The receptors shown here come from a woman aged 70-85 years in a cohort exposed to, infected with or recovered from COVID-19 (not recorded which).

This chain uses TRBV2 with TRBJ2-7; D gene ambiguous. CDR1 and CDR2 (germline): SNHLY, FYNNEI. V shed 1 base and J shed 2 bases, with 6 bases lying between them. The CDR3 extends over 13 amino acids. The CDR3 is CASSEDLTYEQYF. CDR3 DNA sequence: TGTGCCAGCAGTGAAGACTTAACCTACGAGCAGTACTTC.

This clone was detected once. This chain connects TRBV28 to TRBJ2-1, with D possibly matching TRBD2 (6 bases). V lost 2 bases, J lost 4 bases, and 12 bases lay in between. This CDR3 has 15 residues. The germline CDR1 and CDR2 sequences are MDHEN and SYDVKM. CDR3 nucleotide sequence: TGTGCCAGCAGTTTAGCGGGAAGACCTTACAATGAGCAGTTCTTC. Translating it yields CASSLAGRPYNEQFF.

At least ten counts were recorded for this clone. This chain connects TRBV28 to TRBJ1-2; 9 bases agree with TRBD1. Germline trimming cut 4 bases from V and 6 bases from J; bases unmatched to any gene: 3. The CDR3 runs to 13 residues. Per germline, CDR1 MDHEN and CDR2 SYDVKM. CDR3 region: CASSSGQGDGYTF. The CDR3, as DNA: TGTGCCAGCAGTTCGGGACAGGGTGATGGCTACACCTTC.

The chain uses TRBV7-3 and TRBJ2-3; 11 bases map to TRBD1. The V gene's germline CDR1 is SGHTA and CDR2 FQGTGA. V lost 5 bases and J lost 4; bases outside the gene matches: 2. This CDR3 has 14 amino acids. The CDR3 region is CASSRTGGADTQYF. The CDR3 DNA follows: TGTGCCAGCAGCCGGACAGGGGGCGCAGATACGCAGTATTTT.

In its sample, this clone was seen once. J is TRBJ1-1 and V is TRBV7-9, with TRBD1 identical over 8 bases. This CDR3 is built from 15 residues. The V segment lost 5 bases and the J segment 1 base; nucleotides outside the gene matches: 6. Germline CDR1 is SEHNR and CDR2 is FQNEAQ (reference sequence). CDR3 sequence reads: CASSIRTGRNTEAFF. CDR3 DNA sequence: TGTGCCAGCAGCATCCGGACAGGGCGGAACACTGAAGCTTTCTTT.

The V gene is TRBV5-4, the J gene TRBJ1-3; D perhaps matches TRBD1 (5 bases). This CDR3 is 13 amino acids long. Germline values: CDR1 SGHNT, CDR2 YYREEE (reference sequence). Trimming took off 2 bases at V and 4 bases at J, with 7 bases between the two ends. CDR3 amino acids: CASSLPGGNTIYF. The CDR3 DNA is TGTGCCAGCAGCTTACCAGGGGGAAACACCATATATTTT.

The chain couples TRBV30 to TRBJ1-4; no clear D gene. This CDR3 spans 11 amino acids. V shed 3 bases and J shed 6 bases, with 5 bases lying between them. Germline CDR1 GTSNPN, CDR2 SVGIG (reference sequence). The CDR3 sequence: CAWSAHEKLFF. The CDR3 DNA reads as TGTGCCTGGAGCGCGCATGAAAAACTGTTTTTT.

This chain links TRBV2 with TRBJ2-5; 9 bases are a match to TRBD2. The V gene's germline CDR1 is SNHLY and CDR2 FYNNEI. The CDR3 has 14 residues. The trim removed 6 bases at V and 5 bases at J, leaving 7 bases unmatched. This CDR3 reads CASRSREGQETQYF. The CDR3 nucleotides read TGTGCCAGCAGATCGCGGGAGGGCCAGGAGACCCAGTACTTC.

This chain uses TRBV10-1 with TRBJ2-1; the D is unclear. CDR3 length: 12 residues. Deletions cut 7 bases from V and 9 bases from J, with 13 bases between. Germline V gene data show CDR1 as WNHNN and CDR2 as SYGVQD (reference sequence). CDR3 sequence reads: CASKPRMGEQFF. The DNA of the CDR3 is TGCGCCAGCAAACCGCGGATGGGTGAGCAGTTCTTC.

The CDR3 here is CASSPRGGQTGETQYF. The CDR3 DNA reads TGCGCCAGCAGCCCCCGTGGGGGACAGACCGGGGAGACCCAGTACTTC. This chain joins TRBV4-1 and TRBJ2-5, with 7 bases lining up with TRBD1. Trimming took 4 bases from V and 5 from J; bases not matched to a gene: 13. Germline values: CDR1 MGHRA, CDR2 YSYEKL. The CDR3 contains 16 residues.

The chain combines TRBV4-2 with TRBJ2-2; D not resolved. The CDR3 consists of 12 residues. Trimming removed 1 base at V and 5 bases at J, with 2 bases between. Germline CDR1 LGHNA, CDR2 YNFKEQ. CDR3 nucleotides: TGTGCCAGCAGCCAAGTAACCGGGGAGCTGTTTTTT. Translation gives CASSQVTGELFF.

The V gene is TRBV7-2, the J gene TRBJ2-7; TRBD2 matches at 9 bases. Germline-derived CDR1 and CDR2 are SGHTA and FQGNSA. CDR3 length: 16 amino acids. The V gene end was trimmed by 7 bases and the J gene end by 2 bases; junction bases not matched to a gene: 12. CDR3 region: CASNVGGAGGTYEQYF. DNA for the CDR3: TGTGCCAGCAACGTTGGGGGCGCGGGAGGGACCTACGAGCAGTACTTC.

The rearrangement joins TRBV7-6 to TRBJ1-5, with 9 bases matching TRBD1. Per germline, CDR1 SGHVS and CDR2 FNYEAQ. The CDR3 consists of 17 residues. V lost 2 bases to trimming and J lost 3 bases; unmatched junction nucleotides: 8. The CDR3 nucleotides are TGTGCCAGCAGCTTAACCACCGGGACAGGGATCAATCAGCCCCAGCATTTT. Translation: CASSLTTGTGINQPQHF.

The gene calls are TRBV7-8 and TRBJ1-2, with TRBD1 identical over 7 bases. CDR1 is SGHVS, CDR2 FQNEAQ, per germline. Trimming cost V 1 base and J 2 bases; bases outside gene matches: 4. The CDR3 is 15 amino acids. CDR3 in amino acids: CASSLDVDRNYGYTF. The CDR3 DNA follows: TGTGCCAGCAGCTTAGACGTGGACAGGAACTATGGCTACACCTTC.

This clone was picked up one time. The CDR3 DNA is TGTGCCAGCAGCCAAGGGGGGGCGAGTGTAAAGACCCAGTACTTC. Translating gives CASSQGGASVKTQYF. The chain recombines TRBV7-2 with TRBJ2-5; D is possibly TRBD2 (7 bases). Germline V gene sequence: CDR1 SGHTA, CDR2 FQGNSA. The V gene lost 5 bases and the J gene lost 6 bases, with 19 bases spanning the gap. CDR3 length: 15 residues.

The CDR3 DNA reads TGTGCCAGCAGCCCCGCGGACAGGGGAGGCTACACCTTC. Translation: CASSPADRGGYTF. The rearrangement joins TRBV27 to TRBJ1-2, with 9 bases that match TRBD1. The germline CDR1 and CDR2 sequences are MNHEY and SMNVEV (reference sequence). This CDR3 region has 13 residues. The ends lost 6 bases at V and 8 bases at J; junction bases unmatched: 7.

The genes are TRBV30 and TRBJ2-3; TRBD2 agrees at 8 bases. V trimming: 8 bases; J trimming: 3 bases; junction bases outside the gene matches: 7. The germline V gene encodes CDR1 GTSNPN and CDR2 SVGIG (reference sequence). The CDR3 contains 13 residues. Written as DNA, the CDR3 is TGTGCCGTTAGCGGGGCGGTGACAGATACGCAGTATTTT. Translated, it gives CAVSGAVTDTQYF.

The V and J genes are TRBV7-9 and TRBJ2-7, with D perhaps TRBD1 (7 bases). The germline V gene has CDR1 SEHNR and CDR2 FQNEAQ (reference sequence). The V end lost 7 bases, the J end lost 7 bases, and 14 bases lay between the germline ends. CDR3 length: 12 amino acids. The CDR3 DNA is TGTGCCAGCACCTCGGAGGGACAGGAGCAGTACTTC. It encodes CASTSEGQEQYF.

This clone was seen repeatedly, ten times or more. The J gene is TRBJ2-7, the V gene TRBV7-8, with TRBD1 as a possible D gene (7 bases). CDR1 SGHVS and CDR2 FQNEAQ come from the germline V gene. This CDR3 comprises 16 residues. Trimming took 3 bases from V and 2 from J, leaving 17 bases between them. In DNA, the CDR3 is TGTGCCAGCAGCTTGGCTCGCGGGACAGTAGCCTACGAGCAGTACTTC. It codes for CASSLARGTVAYEQYF.

The CDR3 is CATSRATEITDTQYF. The CDR3 DNA reads TGTGCCACCAGCAGGGCGACAGAAATCACAGATACGCAGTATTTT. The V gene is TRBV15, the J gene TRBJ2-3, with a weak D call TRBD1 (5 bases). The V end was cut by 3 bases, the J end by 2 bases, with 12 bases between. Germline V gives CDR1 LNHNV, CDR2 YYDKDF (reference sequence). CDR3 length equals 15 residues.